Presented here are 7 T cell receptor beta chains from one specimen sequenced in a study of naive and memory T cell subsets. Two oligonucleotides, mixed equimolar, formed the beta constant-region primer covering TRBC1 and TRBC2. MiXCR was run by TCRdb on the UMI-ligation and nested PCR reads, yielding one entry per CDR3 protein. The sample lists about 85,000 distinct CDR3 sequences; around 13% were seen once. Material: central memory CD4+ T cells from blood. The source is a human donor in good health.

This clonotype was seen a few times. The chain carries TRBV11-2 and TRBJ1-1; D is uncertain. The V end was cut by 5 bases, the J end by 5 bases, with 12 bases between. The CDR3 spans 13 residues. Germline V CDR1 and CDR2: SGHAT, FQNNGV. CDR3 sequence reads: CASSPSAGTEAFF. The CDR3 DNA is TGTGCCAGCAGCCCCTCCGCTGGGACTGAAGCTTTCTTT.

The rearrangement uses TRBV6-2 or TRBV6-3 and TRBJ2-3; maybe TRBD1 (6 bases). This CDR3 has 12 amino acids. V was pared by 2 bases and J by 9 bases, with 9 bases between. Germline V gene data show CDR1 as MNHEY and CDR2 as SVGEGT. CDR3 sequence: CASSYAGETQYF. In nucleotides, the CDR3 is TGTGCCAGCAGTTACGCAGGGGAGACGCAGTATTTT.

The table lists this clonotype with many counts. The rearrangement uses TRBV4-1 and TRBJ2-1, with TRBD1 matching over 9 bases. The CDR3 sequence is 16 residues long. Looked up from germline, CDR1 is MGHRA and CDR2 is YSYEKL. With 3 bases clipped from V and 6 bases from J, the junction kept 9 bases outside the gene matches. CDR3 protein: CASSHARDRAGNEQFF. Here the CDR3 DNA reads TGCGCCAGCAGCCACGCGAGGGACAGGGCGGGCAATGAGCAGTTCTTC.

The J gene is TRBJ2-4, the V gene TRBV5-1, with D perhaps being TRBD1 or TRBD2 (5 bases each). Germline CDR1 reads SGHRS; CDR2 reads YFSETQ. The CDR3 is made up of 14 amino acids. V lost 5 bases and J lost 8, with 17 bases in between. The CDR3 region is CASSRTGAQDIQYF. CDR3 in DNA: TGCGCCAGCAGTAGAACCGGGGCCCAGGACATTCAGTACTTC.

The table lists this clonotype with a few counts. The rearrangement uses TRBV5-1 and TRBJ2-5, with no clear D. Trimming stripped 0 bases from V and 2 bases from J, with 5 bases between. CDR1 and CDR2 from the germline V gene are SGHRS and YFSETQ. This CDR3 region has 13 residues. CDR3 in amino acids: CASSLEGQETQYF. The CDR3 coding sequence is TGCGCCAGCAGCTTGGAAGGGCAAGAGACCCAGTACTTC. Full variable domain (remainder filled in from reference TRBV5-1 and TRBJ2-5): KAGVTQTPRYLIKTRGQQVTLSCSPISGHRSVSWYQQTPGQGLQFLFEYFSETQRNKGNFPGRFSGRQFSNSRSEMNVSTLELGDSALYLCASSLEGQETQYFGPGTRLLVL.

The chain couples TRBV10-3 to TRBJ2-3; D gene uncertain. Germline V gene data show CDR1 as ENHRY and CDR2 as SYGVKD. V dropped 4 bases and J dropped 4 bases, with 15 bases sitting between them. The CDR3 contains 15 residues. CDR3 loop: CAISGGIGSADTQYF. CDR3 bases: TGTGCCATCAGTGGGGGAATCGGTAGTGCAGATACGCAGTATTTT.

This clonotype showed up many times. The CDR3 DNA sequence: TGCAGTGGGTCGGCAACCTCCTCCTACAATGAGCAGTTCTTC. This translates into CSGSATSSYNEQFF. V usage is TRBV20-1 and J usage is TRBJ2-1; no definite D call. V was pared by 7 bases and J by 0 bases, with 13 bases between. The CDR3 totals 14 residues. Per the germline V gene, CDR1 is DFQATT and CDR2 is SNEGSKA (reference sequence).